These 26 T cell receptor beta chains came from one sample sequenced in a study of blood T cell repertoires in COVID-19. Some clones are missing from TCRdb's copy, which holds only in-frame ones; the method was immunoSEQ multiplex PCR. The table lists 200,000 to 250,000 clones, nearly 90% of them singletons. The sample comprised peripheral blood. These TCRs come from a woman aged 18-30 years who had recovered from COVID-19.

Written as DNA, the CDR3 is TGTGCCAGCAGTGACGCGGCAGTTATACAAGAGACCCAGTACTTC. Encoded protein: CASSDAAVIQETQYF. This rearrangement joins TRBV6-4 to TRBJ2-5; D is unclear. The CDR3 totals 15 residues. The germline CDR1 and CDR2 sequences are MRHNA and SNTAGT. Trimming cost V 2 bases and J 2 bases, with 12 bases left between them.

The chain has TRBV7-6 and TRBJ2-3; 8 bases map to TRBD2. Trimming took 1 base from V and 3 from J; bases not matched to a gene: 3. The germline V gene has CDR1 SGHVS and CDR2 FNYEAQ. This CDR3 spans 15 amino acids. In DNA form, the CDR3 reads TGTGCCAGCAGCTTAGTTCCTAGCGGGACAGATACGCAGTATTTT. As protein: CASSLVPSGTDTQYF.

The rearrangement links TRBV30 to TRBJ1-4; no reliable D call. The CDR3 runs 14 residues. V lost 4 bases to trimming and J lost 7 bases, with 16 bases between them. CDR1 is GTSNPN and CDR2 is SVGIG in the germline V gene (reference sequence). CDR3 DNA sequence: TGTGCCTGGAAGTCCACGAGTGTTGCTGAAAAACTGTTTTTT. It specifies CAWKSTSVAEKLFF.

In DNA form, the CDR3 reads TGTGCCAGCCGTTTGGAGGGAGCAACCGGGGAGCTGTTTTTT. Translated: CASRLEGATGELFF. The V and J genes are TRBV3-1 (or the pseudogene TRBV3-2) and TRBJ2-2; a possible D gene is TRBD2 (6 bases). The germline V and J ends were trimmed by 8 bases and 5 bases, with 15 bases remaining between them. Germline V CDR1 and CDR2: LGHDT, YNNKEL (reference sequence). There are 14 residues in the CDR3.

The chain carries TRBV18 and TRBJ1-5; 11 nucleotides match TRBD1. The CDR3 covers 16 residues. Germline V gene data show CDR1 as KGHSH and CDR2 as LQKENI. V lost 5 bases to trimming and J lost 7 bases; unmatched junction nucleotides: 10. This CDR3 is CASSSVPGQGGQPQHF. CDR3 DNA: TGTGCCAGCTCATCTGTTCCGGGACAGGGGGGGCAGCCCCAGCATTTT.

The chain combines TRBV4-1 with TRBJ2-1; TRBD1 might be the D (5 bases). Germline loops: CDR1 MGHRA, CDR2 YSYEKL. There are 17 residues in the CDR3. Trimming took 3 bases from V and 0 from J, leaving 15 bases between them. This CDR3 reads CASSHALGPSSYNEQFF. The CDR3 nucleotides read TGCGCCAGCAGCCACGCCCTGGGGCCGAGCTCCTACAATGAGCAGTTCTTC.

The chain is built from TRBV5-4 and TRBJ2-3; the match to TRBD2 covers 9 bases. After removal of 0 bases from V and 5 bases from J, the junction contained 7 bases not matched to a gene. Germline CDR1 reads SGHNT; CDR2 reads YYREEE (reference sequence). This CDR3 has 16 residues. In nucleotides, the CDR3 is TGTGCCAGCAGCTTGGAACTAGCGGGCTCCCGAGATACGCAGTATTTT. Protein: CASSLELAGSRDTQYF.

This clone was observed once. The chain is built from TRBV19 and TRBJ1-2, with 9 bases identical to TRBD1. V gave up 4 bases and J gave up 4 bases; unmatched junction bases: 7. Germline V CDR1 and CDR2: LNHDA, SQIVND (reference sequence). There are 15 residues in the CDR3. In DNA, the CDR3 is TGTGCCAGTAGTACCCGGGACAGGGTCGGCTATGGCTACACCTTC. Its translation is CASSTRDRVGYGYTF.

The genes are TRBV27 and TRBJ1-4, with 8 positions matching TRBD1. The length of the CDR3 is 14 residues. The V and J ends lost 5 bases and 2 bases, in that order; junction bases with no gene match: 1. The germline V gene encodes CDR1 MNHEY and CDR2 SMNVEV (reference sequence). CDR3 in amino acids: CASSTGGTNEKLFF. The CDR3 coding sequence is TGTGCCAGCAGTACAGGGGGGACTAATGAAAAACTGTTTTTT.

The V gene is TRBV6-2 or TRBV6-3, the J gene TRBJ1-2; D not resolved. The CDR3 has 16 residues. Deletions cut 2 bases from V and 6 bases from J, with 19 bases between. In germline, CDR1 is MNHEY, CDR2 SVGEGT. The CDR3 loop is CASSYVRGGFGDGYTF. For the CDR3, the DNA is TGTGCCAGCAGTTACGTTAGAGGAGGGTTCGGCGATGGCTACACCTTC.

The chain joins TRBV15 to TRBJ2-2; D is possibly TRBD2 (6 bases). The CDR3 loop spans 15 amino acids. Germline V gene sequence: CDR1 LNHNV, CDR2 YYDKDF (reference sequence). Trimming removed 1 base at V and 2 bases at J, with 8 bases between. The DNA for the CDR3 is TGTGCCACCAGCAGAGCCGGACTAAACACCGGGGAGCTGTTTTTT. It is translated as CATSRAGLNTGELFF.

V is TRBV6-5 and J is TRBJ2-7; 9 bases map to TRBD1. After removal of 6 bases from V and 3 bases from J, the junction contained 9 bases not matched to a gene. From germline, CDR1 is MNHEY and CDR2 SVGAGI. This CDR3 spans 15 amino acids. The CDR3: CASRYLGQGSYEQYF. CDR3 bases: TGTGCCAGCAGATATCTCGGACAGGGGAGCTACGAGCAGTACTTC.

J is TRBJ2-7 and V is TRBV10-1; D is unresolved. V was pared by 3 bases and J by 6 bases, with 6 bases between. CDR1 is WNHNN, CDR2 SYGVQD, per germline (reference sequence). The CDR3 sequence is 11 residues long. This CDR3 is CASSDTSEQYF. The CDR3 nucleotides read TGCGCCAGCAGTGATACTTCCGAGCAGTACTTC.

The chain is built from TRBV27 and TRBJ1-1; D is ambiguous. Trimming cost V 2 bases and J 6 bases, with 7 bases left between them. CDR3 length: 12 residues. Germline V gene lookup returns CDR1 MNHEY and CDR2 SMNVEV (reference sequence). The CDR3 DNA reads TGTGCCAGCAGTTTAGGCGGGTCTGAAGCTTTCTTT. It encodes CASSLGGSEAFF.

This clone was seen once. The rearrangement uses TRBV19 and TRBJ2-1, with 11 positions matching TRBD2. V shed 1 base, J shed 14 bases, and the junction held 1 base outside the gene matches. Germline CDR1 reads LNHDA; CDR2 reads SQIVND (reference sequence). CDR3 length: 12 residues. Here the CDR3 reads CASSIGLAGKFF. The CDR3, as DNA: TGTGCCAGTAGTATAGGACTAGCGGGGAAGTTCTTC.

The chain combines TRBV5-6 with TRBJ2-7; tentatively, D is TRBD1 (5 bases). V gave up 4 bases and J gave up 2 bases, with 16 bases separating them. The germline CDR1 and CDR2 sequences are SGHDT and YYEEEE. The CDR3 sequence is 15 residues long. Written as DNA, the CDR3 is TGTGCCAGCAGCCCCCCGGCAGGGTTCACCTACGAGCAGTACTTC. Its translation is CASSPPAGFTYEQYF.

The CDR3 is CASNHQAGQSYEQYF. The CDR3 DNA reads as TGTGCCAGCAACCACCAGGCGGGCCAGTCCTACGAGCAGTACTTC. The chain links TRBV7-2 to TRBJ2-7; possible D gene TRBD2, 5 bases. Trimming removed 7 bases at V and 1 base at J, with 17 bases between. The V gene's germline CDR1 is SGHTA and CDR2 FQGNSA. This CDR3 has 15 residues. Together with reference TRBV7-2 and TRBJ2-7, the CDR3 gives the full variable domain: GAGVSQSPSNKVTEKGKDVELRCDPISGHTALYWYRQSLGQGLEFLIYFQGNSAPDKSGLPSDRFSAERTGGSVSTLTIQRTQQEDSAVYLCASNHQAGQSYEQYFGPGTRLTVT.

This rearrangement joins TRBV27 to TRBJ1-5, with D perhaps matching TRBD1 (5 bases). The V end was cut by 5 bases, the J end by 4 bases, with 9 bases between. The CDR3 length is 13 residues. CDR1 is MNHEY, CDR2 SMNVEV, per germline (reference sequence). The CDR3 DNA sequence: TGTGCCAGCAGTCCAGGGTGGAATCAGCCCCAGCATTTT. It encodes CASSPGWNQPQHF.

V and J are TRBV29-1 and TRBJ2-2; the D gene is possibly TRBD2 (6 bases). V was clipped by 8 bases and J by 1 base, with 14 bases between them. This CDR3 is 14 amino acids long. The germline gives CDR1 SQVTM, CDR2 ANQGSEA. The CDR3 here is CSFQEGLNTGELFF. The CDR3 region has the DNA TGCAGCTTTCAGGAGGGTCTGAACACCGGGGAGCTGTTTTTT.

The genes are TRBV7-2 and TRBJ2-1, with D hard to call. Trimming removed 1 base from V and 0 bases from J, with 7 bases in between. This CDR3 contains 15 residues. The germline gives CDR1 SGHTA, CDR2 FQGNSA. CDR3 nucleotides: TGTGCCAGCAGCTTAGAGATGAGCTCCTACAATGAGCAGTTCTTC. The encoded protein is CASSLEMSSYNEQFF. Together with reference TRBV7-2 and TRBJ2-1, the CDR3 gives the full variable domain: GAGVSQSPSNKVTEKGKDVELRCDPISGHTALYWYRQSLGQGLEFLIYFQGNSAPDKSGLPSDRFSAERTGGSVSTLTIQRTQQEDSAVYLCASSLEMSSYNEQFFGPGTRLTVL.

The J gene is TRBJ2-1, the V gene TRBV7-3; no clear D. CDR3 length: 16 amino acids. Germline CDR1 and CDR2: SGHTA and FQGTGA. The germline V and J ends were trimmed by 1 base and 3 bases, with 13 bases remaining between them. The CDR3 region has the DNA TGTGCCAGCAGCTTAAGGGCAAACCCCGACTACAATGAGCAGTTCTTC. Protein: CASSLRANPDYNEQFF.

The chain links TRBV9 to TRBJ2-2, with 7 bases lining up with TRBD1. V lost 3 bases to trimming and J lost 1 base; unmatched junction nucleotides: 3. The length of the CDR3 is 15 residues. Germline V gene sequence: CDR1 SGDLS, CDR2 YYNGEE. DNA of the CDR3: TGTGCCAGCAGCGCCCCAGGGGGGAACACCGGGGAGCTGTTTTTT. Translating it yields CASSAPGGNTGELFF.

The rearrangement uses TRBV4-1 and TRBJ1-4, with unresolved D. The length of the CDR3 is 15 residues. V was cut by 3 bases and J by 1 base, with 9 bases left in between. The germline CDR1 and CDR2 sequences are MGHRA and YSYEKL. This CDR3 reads CASSHGRITNEKLFF. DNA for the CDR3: TGCGCCAGCAGCCACGGTCGAATAACTAATGAAAAACTGTTTTTT.

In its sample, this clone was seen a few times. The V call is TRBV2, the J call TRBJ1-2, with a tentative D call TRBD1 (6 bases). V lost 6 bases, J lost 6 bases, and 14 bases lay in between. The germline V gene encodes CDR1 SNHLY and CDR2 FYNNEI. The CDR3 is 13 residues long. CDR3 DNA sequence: TGTGCCAGCAGGACGCAGGGGATGGATGGCTACACCTTC. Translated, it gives CASRTQGMDGYTF.

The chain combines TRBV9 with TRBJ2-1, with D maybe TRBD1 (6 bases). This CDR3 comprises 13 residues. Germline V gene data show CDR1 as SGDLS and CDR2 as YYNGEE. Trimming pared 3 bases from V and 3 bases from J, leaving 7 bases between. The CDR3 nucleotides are TGTGCCAGCAGCGGACAGGACTACAATGAGCAGTTCTTC. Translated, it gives CASSGQDYNEQFF.

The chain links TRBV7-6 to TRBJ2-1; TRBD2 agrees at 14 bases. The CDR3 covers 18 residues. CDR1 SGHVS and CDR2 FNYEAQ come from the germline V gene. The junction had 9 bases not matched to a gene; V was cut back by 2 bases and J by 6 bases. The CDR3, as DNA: TGTGCCAGCAGCTTACTCCCTGGGACTAGCGGGAGTAGCAATGAGCAGTTCTTC. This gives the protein CASSLLPGTSGSSNEQFF. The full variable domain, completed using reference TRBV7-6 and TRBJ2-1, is GAGVSQSPRYKVTKRGQDVALRCDPISGHVSLYWYRQALGQGPEFLTYFNYEAQQDKSGLPNDRFSAERPEGSISTLTIQRTEQRDSAMYRCASSLLPGTSGSSNEQFFGPGTRLTVL.